This T cell receptor beta chain derives from a study of shared clonotypes between healthy human individuals. This clone was detected only once. Its target is not known. The naive CD8 population came from CD45RO-negative cells selected for CCR7, without terminally differentiated effector memory CD45RA+ cells. The study, taken as a whole, reports: Larger estimated richness was generally seen in naive subsets than in memory subsets. Generation of non-shared clonotypes was less probable than generation of clonotypes shared by all four donors.

Clones were read by immunoSEQ multiplex PCR, and TCRdb kept only the in-frame ones, dropping some. The table shows hundreds of thousands of clones, with 95% occurring only once. V was pared by 8 bases and J by 1 base, with 11 bases between. CDR3 length equals 13 residues. Germline loops: CDR1 MDHEN, CDR2 SYDVKM. The chain recombines TRBV28 with TRBJ1-1; D possibly corresponds to TRBD1 (6 bases). This clonotype was obtained from a woman younger than 45 in good health. What was sequenced was naive CD8+ T cells sorted from blood. CDR3 residues: CASRQTGNTEAFF. The CDR3 DNA follows: TGTGCCAGCCGACAGACAGGGAACACTGAAGCTTTCTTT.